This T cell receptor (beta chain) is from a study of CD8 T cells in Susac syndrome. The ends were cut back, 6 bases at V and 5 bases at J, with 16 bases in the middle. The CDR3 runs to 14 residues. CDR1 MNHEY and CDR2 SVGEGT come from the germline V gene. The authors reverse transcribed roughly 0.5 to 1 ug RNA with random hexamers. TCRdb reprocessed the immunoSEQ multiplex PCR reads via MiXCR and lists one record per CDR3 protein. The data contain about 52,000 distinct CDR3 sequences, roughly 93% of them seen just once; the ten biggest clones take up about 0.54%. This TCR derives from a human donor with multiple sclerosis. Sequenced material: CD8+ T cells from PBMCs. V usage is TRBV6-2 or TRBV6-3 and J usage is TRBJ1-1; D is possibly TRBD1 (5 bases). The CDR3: CASSLPREGTEAFF. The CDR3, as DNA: TGTGCCAGCAGCTTACCCAGGGAAGGGACTGAAGCTTTCTTT.